The rows below give T cell receptor beta chains drawn from one sample of a study of blood T cells in healthy people across ages. From the 5' RACE reads, TCRdb called clonotypes with MiXCR, one entry per CDR3 protein. The sample has just over 1 million distinct CDR3 sequences; 40% to 50% are singletons. What was sequenced was blood. These receptor sequences come from a woman aged 55-69 years in good health. Each CDR3 is given with its conserved first and last residue. A D gene is named only where the DNA matches it firmly. Expanded clones are given a class, and other clones once, few, many or no size at all.

v_call	clone_size	j_call	d_call	cdr3_nt	cdr3_aa
TRBV3-1	few	TRBJ1-2	-	TGTGCCAGCAGCCTGGCACCCGACTCTAACTATGGCTACACCTTC	CASSLAPDSNYGYTF
TRBV2	-	TRBJ2-1	TRBD2	TGTGCCAGCAGGACTAGCGGGAGATACAATGAGCAGTTCTTC	CASRTSGRYNEQFF
TRBV2	-	TRBJ2-7	-	TGTGCCAGCGAGGCGGTTCGTGGCGGCTCCTACGAGCAGTACTTC	CASEAVRGGSYEQYF
TRBV3-1	few	TRBJ2-1	-	TGTGCCAGCAGCCATGTTCAGGAATCCTACAATGAGCAGTTCTTC	CASSHVQESYNEQFF
TRBV6-5	-	TRBJ2-1	-	TGTGCCAGCAGATATCATGACTCCTCCCCCAACAATGAGCAGTTCTTC	CASRYHDSSPNNEQFF
TRBV7-8	-	TRBJ2-6	TRBD1	TGTGCCGTCGTCGTTGGACGGGGACAGGTGTCTGGGGCCAACGTCCTGACTTTC	CAVVVGRGQVSGANVLTF
TRBV5-1	-	TRBJ1-1	TRBD1	TGCGCCAGCAGCTTGGGTACAGGGGGGGGTTTTGGTACCACTGAAGCTTTCTTT	CASSLGTGGGFGTTEAFF
TRBV20-1	-	TRBJ2-1	TRBD2	TGCAGTGCTAGAGTGCACGGGAGGGCGAAAGGTGAGCAGTTCTTC	CSARVHGRAKGEQFF
TRBV7-9	few	TRBJ2-3	-	TGTGCCAGCAGCTCGGACGGAGCTAGCACAGATACGCAGTATTTT	CASSSDGASTDTQYF
TRBV7-9	few	TRBJ2-7	TRBD2	TGTGCCAGCAGCACCAGCGGGAGGGGCTACGAGCAGTACTTC	CASSTSGRGYEQYF
TRBV10-3	-	TRBJ2-5	TRBD1	TGTGCCATCAGTACCCCGGGACAGGGTTACAATGAGCAGTACTTC	CAISTPGQGYNEQYF
TRBV7-9	-	TRBJ2-7	-	TGTGCCAGCGGTGGCACTGACTACGAGCAGTACTTC	CASGGTDYEQYF
TRBV12-3/TRBV12-4	-	TRBJ1-6	-	TGTGCCAGCAGTGGACAGTTCCCCAATTCACCCCTCCACTTT	CASSGQFPNSPLHF
TRBV18	-	TRBJ2-4	-	TGTGCCAGCTCTCATCTTCCTACCCCTCAGGGGACAGCCAAAAACATTCAGTACTTC	CASSHLPTPQGTAKNIQYF
TRBV20-1	-	TRBJ2-5	-	TGCAGTGCTAGCCTCGGGGGCTACGAGCGGTACTTC	CSASLGGYERYF
TRBV10-1	-	TRBJ1-6	TRBD1	TGCGCCAGCAGTCCGACAGGGACGGATTCACCCCTCCACTTT	CASSPTGTDSPLHF
TRBV3-1	-	TRBJ2-1	TRBD2	TGTGCCAGCAGCCAAGGTCCAGCGGGAGTGGAGACCCGGTTCTTC	CASSQGPAGVETRFF
TRBV21-1	few	TRBJ2-7	-	TGTGCCAGCAGCACCGGTAAGCGGGAGGGCCACTACGAGCAGTACTTC	CASSTGKREGHYEQYF
TRBV28	-	TRBJ1-5	TRBD1	TGTGCCAGCATAGGGACAGACTATGGGCCTCATCAGCCCCAGCATTTT	CASIGTDYGPHQPQHF
TRBV4-2	-	TRBJ2-1	-	TGTGCCAGCAGCCAAGCATCAAGGACTGGCAATGAGCAGTTCTTC	CASSQASRTGNEQFF
TRBV15	-	TRBJ2-7	-	TGTGCCACCAGCAACAGGGTTCGGATCAACGAGCAGTACTTC	CATSNRVRINEQYF
TRBV7-9	-	TRBJ1-2	-	TGTGCCAGCAGCCTTCCGGCAGGAACGTCGGGTGGCTACACCTTC	CASSLPAGTSGGYTF
TRBV6-2/TRBV6-3	-	TRBJ2-2	-	TGTGCCAGCAGTTACTCGAACCCCGGGGAGCTGTTTTTT	CASSYSNPGELFF
TRBV2	many	TRBJ2-1	TRBD2	TGTGCCAGCAGTGTATTGCCTAGCGGGATCGAGGAGCAGTTCTTC	CASSVLPSGIEEQFF
TRBV20-1	-	TRBJ2-7	-	TGCAGTGCTAAGGGGGGGATCGAGCAGTACTTC	CSAKGGIEQYF
TRBV24-1	-	TRBJ2-2	-	TGTGCCACCAGTGACCAAGGGAATTCGAACACCGGGGAGCTGTTTTTT	CATSDQGNSNTGELFF